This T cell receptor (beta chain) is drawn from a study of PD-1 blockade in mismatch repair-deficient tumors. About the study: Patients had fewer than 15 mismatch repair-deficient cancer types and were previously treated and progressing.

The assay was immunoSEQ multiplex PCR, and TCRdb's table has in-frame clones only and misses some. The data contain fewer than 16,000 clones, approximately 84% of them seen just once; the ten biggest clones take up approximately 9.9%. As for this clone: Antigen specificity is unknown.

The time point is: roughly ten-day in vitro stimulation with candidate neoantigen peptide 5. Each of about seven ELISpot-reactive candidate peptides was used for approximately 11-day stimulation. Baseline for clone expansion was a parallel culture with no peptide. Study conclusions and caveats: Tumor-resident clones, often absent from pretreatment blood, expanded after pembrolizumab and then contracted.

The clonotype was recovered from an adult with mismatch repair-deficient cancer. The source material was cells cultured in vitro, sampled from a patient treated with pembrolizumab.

CDR3 sequence: CASSSHSTTDTQYF. The CDR3 region has the DNA TGTGCCAGCAGTTCCCACTCTACCACAGATACGCAGTATTTT. The rearrangement joins TRBV28 to TRBJ2-3; D remains unclear. V was shortened by 4 bases and J by 2 bases, with 10 bases between the two germline ends. The germline CDR1 and CDR2 sequences are MDHEN and SYDVKM. The CDR3 totals 14 residues.